These T cell receptor beta chains were read from a single sample in a study of T cells expressing NK-cell markers. TCRdb re-called the 5' RACE reads and shows each CDR3 protein once, DNA omitted. This sample's table has 300,000 to 450,000 distinct CDR3 sequences. Sequenced input: blood T cells: a sorted CD56 or NKG2C T cell subset, CD4+ or CD8+ T cells, or bulk PBMC T cells (not recorded which). The receptors were gathered from a man aged 18 to 69 in good health. The CDR3 runs from the conserved cysteine through the conserved F or W.

CDR3aa: CASSLAGGTAQPQHF; v_gene: TRBV5-1; j_gene: TRBJ1-5
CDR3aa: CASSLVVAPYEQYF; v_gene: TRBV5-1; j_gene: TRBJ2-7
CDR3aa: CATRDFSNTGELFF; v_gene: TRBV7-2; j_gene: TRBJ2-2
CDR3aa: CASSQRGVGETQYF; v_gene: TRBV4-1; j_gene: TRBJ2-5
CDR3aa: CASSERASNYNEQFF; v_gene: TRBV25-1; j_gene: TRBJ2-1
CDR3aa: CASSVQSSYNSPLHF; v_gene: TRBV9; j_gene: TRBJ1-6
CDR3aa: CASSSTGESNTEAFF; v_gene: TRBV6-5; j_gene: TRBJ1-1
CDR3aa: CASSLSLINTGELFF; v_gene: TRBV3-1; j_gene: TRBJ2-2
CDR3aa: CASSLPTSGASYEQYF; v_gene: TRBV27; j_gene: TRBJ2-7
CDR3aa: CASSLNWPNYEQYF; v_gene: TRBV5-5; j_gene: TRBJ2-7
CDR3aa: CSARNLATSYNEQFF; v_gene: TRBV20-1; j_gene: TRBJ2-1
CDR3aa: CASLLGTSGGRDTQYF; v_gene: TRBV6-1; j_gene: TRBJ2-3
CDR3aa: CSADSRQTGKRSMNTEAFF; v_gene: TRBV29-1; j_gene: TRBJ1-1
CDR3aa: CSATKGKGPGGYTF; v_gene: TRBV20-1; j_gene: TRBJ1-2
CDR3aa: CASSLLGQGATRVTDEQFF; v_gene: TRBV5-1; j_gene: TRBJ2-1
CDR3aa: CASIPRDRVGEQYF; v_gene: TRBV6-1; j_gene: TRBJ2-7
CDR3aa: CASGGWAGAEKLFF; v_gene: TRBV6-5; j_gene: TRBJ1-4
CDR3aa: CASSTRLGRRPDTQYF; v_gene: TRBV19; j_gene: TRBJ2-3
CDR3aa: CASSPNTPFNYGYTF; v_gene: TRBV18; j_gene: TRBJ1-2
CDR3aa: CASSQDLDLEKLFF; v_gene: TRBV3-1; j_gene: TRBJ1-4
CDR3aa: CASIVGTETNTGELFF; v_gene: TRBV7-8; j_gene: TRBJ2-2
CDR3aa: CASSLGGGSYEQYF; v_gene: TRBV5-1; j_gene: TRBJ2-7
CDR3aa: CASSKIGTGIRQETQYF; v_gene: TRBV4-2; j_gene: TRBJ2-5
CDR3aa: CASSYSGVETQYF; v_gene: TRBV6-5; j_gene: TRBJ2-5
CDR3aa: CASSLRQGLSPPYGYTF; v_gene: TRBV3-1; j_gene: TRBJ1-2
CDR3aa: CASSWEPESPLHF; v_gene: TRBV5-1; j_gene: TRBJ1-6
CDR3aa: CASSLYLEGVGETQYF; v_gene: TRBV5-6; j_gene: TRBJ2-5
CDR3aa: CSAGGAGVITDTQYF; v_gene: TRBV20-1; j_gene: TRBJ2-3
CDR3aa: CASSRDQRGYSYNEQFF; v_gene: TRBV6-1; j_gene: TRBJ2-1
CDR3aa: CASSLSRQGAGEQYF; v_gene: TRBV27; j_gene: TRBJ2-7
CDR3aa: CASARGAGNTIYF; v_gene: TRBV25-1; j_gene: TRBJ1-3
CDR3aa: CASSEDRGLSYNEQFF; v_gene: TRBV6-1; j_gene: TRBJ2-1
CDR3aa: CASSPILRQGATEAFF; v_gene: TRBV18; j_gene: TRBJ1-1
CDR3aa: CASSYGTSGGGYNEQFF; v_gene: TRBV6-2/TRBV6-3; j_gene: TRBJ2-1
CDR3aa: CSAAWWRSYNEQFF; v_gene: TRBV20-1; j_gene: TRBJ2-1
CDR3aa: CASSVTGGADYGYTF; v_gene: TRBV6-4; j_gene: TRBJ1-2
CDR3aa: CASSLALQGRDGYTF; v_gene: TRBV7-8; j_gene: TRBJ1-2
CDR3aa: CASSWGTGGSTDTQYF; v_gene: TRBV5-1; j_gene: TRBJ2-3
CDR3aa: CASSRGTDNQPQHF; v_gene: TRBV5-1; j_gene: TRBJ1-5
CDR3aa: CASSLSVTQNTGELFF; v_gene: TRBV7-3; j_gene: TRBJ2-2
CDR3aa: CSGRNFCALSSNQPQHF; v_gene: TRBV29-1; j_gene: TRBJ1-5
CDR3aa: CASSQLTPGQGEYGYTF; v_gene: TRBV14; j_gene: TRBJ1-2
CDR3aa: CASRFGQGNSPLHF; v_gene: TRBV25-1; j_gene: TRBJ1-6
CDR3aa: CASSRGISYNEQFF; v_gene: TRBV27; j_gene: TRBJ2-1
CDR3aa: CASNPFRGRNNEQFF; v_gene: TRBV5-6; j_gene: TRBJ2-1